These 9 T cell receptor beta chains were sequenced from one sample in a study of cytomegalovirus exposure and HLA in healthy donors. The PCR had 60 Vbeta and 13 Jbeta primers. Clones were read by immunoSEQ multiplex PCR, and TCRdb kept only the in-frame ones, dropping some. This table has more than 140,000 clones, approximately 82% appearing once. Specimen: PBMCs. The receptors shown here come from a man in his forties in good health and CMV-seronegative.

J is TRBJ2-1 and V is TRBV7-9, with unresolved D. Per the germline V gene, CDR1 is SEHNR and CDR2 is FQNEAQ (reference sequence). There are 13 residues in the CDR3. V lost 1 base and J 8 bases, leaving 9 bases between the germline ends. The CDR3 is CASSLGAVYEQFF. CDR3 coding DNA: TGTGCCAGCAGCTTAGGGGCAGTCTATGAGCAGTTCTTC.

This clone was detected only a few times. J is TRBJ1-4 and V is TRBV7-9, with 8 bases aligning to TRBD1. In germline, CDR1 is SEHNR, CDR2 FQNEAQ (reference sequence). Trimming at V came to 3 bases and at J to 6 bases, leaving 6 bases not matched to a gene. CDR3 size: 15 residues. For the CDR3, the DNA is TGTGCCAGCAGCTTCCCCAGGGGGCGCGATGAAAAACTGTTTTTT. Protein product: CASSFPRGRDEKLFF.

The chain combines TRBV21-1 with TRBJ2-3; TRBD2, as called in the table, went unchecked against the DNA. TRBV21-1 is flagged as a pseudogene. The CDR3 totals 19 residues. The CDR3 here is CASSLHPGGRVWETDTQYF. In nucleotides, the CDR3 is TGTGCCAGCAGCTTACACCCCGGGGGGCGTGTTTGGGAGACAGATACGCAGTATTTT.

V gene TRBV5-4 combines with J gene TRBJ1-4; TRBD1 is a possible D gene (6 bases). Germline CDR1 reads SGHNT; CDR2 reads YYREEE (reference sequence). V gave up 7 bases and J gave up 4 bases, with 20 bases separating them. The CDR3 loop spans 16 amino acids. The CDR3, as DNA: TGTGCCAGCGGATTTAACGGGGGGGCAGTTAATGAAAAACTGTTTTTT. Amino acid sequence: CASGFNGGAVNEKLFF.

V is TRBV5-1 and J is TRBJ2-6; D might be TRBD1 (6 bases). The CDR3 consists of 17 residues. The V end lost 1 base, the J end lost 0 bases, and 11 bases lay between the germline ends. Germline V CDR1 and CDR2: SGHRS, YFSETQ. CDR3 sequence (DNA): TGCGCCAGCAGCTTGTTGACAGGTAACTCTGGGGCCAACGTCCTGACTTTC. Protein product: CASSLLTGNSGANVLTF.

This clone has only a few counts. The chain has TRBV6-1 and TRBJ2-7; the D gene is possibly TRBD1 (5 bases). The CDR3 is made up of 14 amino acids. The ends were cut back, 8 bases at V and 5 bases at J, with 19 bases in the middle. Per the germline V gene, CDR1 is MNHNS and CDR2 is SASEGT. CDR3 sequence (DNA): TGTGCCAGCTATACGCCACAGGTTGAGAACGAGCAGTACTTC. It encodes CASYTPQVENEQYF.

About this clone: The same CDR3 is also encoded by other DNA sequences in this sample. The V and J genes are TRBV6-5 and TRBJ1-1; weak D call: TRBD1 (5 bases). The CDR3 length is 12 residues. The germline V gene has CDR1 MNHEY and CDR2 SVGAGI. Trimming pared 0 bases from V and 8 bases from J, leaving 7 bases between. The CDR3 sequence is CASSYSGGEAFF. The CDR3 nucleotides read TGTGCCAGCAGTTACTCCGGGGGAGAAGCTTTCTTT.

V is TRBV19 and J is TRBJ1-2, with 9 nucleotides matching TRBD1. J was trimmed by 8 bases and V by 5 bases; bases with no gene match: 12. Germline V CDR1 and CDR2: LNHDA, SQIVND (reference sequence). This CDR3 is 15 amino acids long. The CDR3 here is CASSGRTGEGEGYTF. CDR3 in DNA: TGTGCCAGTAGTGGACGGACAGGGGAGGGGGAAGGCTACACCTTC.

This clone was counted a few times. This sequence joins TRBV6-6 and TRBJ1-5, with a possible D match to TRBD1 (5 bases). Trimming cost V 7 bases and J 6 bases, with 16 bases left between them. CDR1 is MNHNY and CDR2 is SVGAGI in the germline V gene (reference sequence). The length of the CDR3 is 14 residues. The CDR3 loop is CASTRGIGIQPQHF. The CDR3 region has the DNA TGTGCCAGCACCCGGGGGATAGGGATTCAGCCCCAGCATTTT.